This T cell receptor beta chain was obtained from a study of blood T cell repertoires in COVID-19 (dated by TCRdb to the early 2020s). Some background on the complete study: Samples covering the acute and convalescent phases of COVID-19 were provided by collaborators in the United States, Italy and Spain. Deeply sampled blood TCRbeta repertoires from subjects exposed to, actively infected with, or recovered from COVID-19 were included in the dataset. Sample metadata almost always included a de-identified subject ID, COVID-19 status, age in years and sex. The repertoires were released in a freely available public database intended as a resource for research on the immune response to SARS-CoV-2. The material from the prospective study consisted of cDNA or gDNA derived from T cells, B-cell-depleted T cells, or PBMCs. The samples were drawn from the first 160 participants of the ongoing ImmuneRACE study and from 1,254 subjects provided by 6 global collaborators. Where available, HLA class I and class II types were taken from metadata supplied by the sample provider and were not determined by assay-based typing. On the study overall, not on this receptor specifically: The quantity of clinical and demographic metadata differed by source and by participant and was supplied without curation.

As encoded in the germline V gene (reference sequence), CDR1 is MNHNY while CDR2 is SVGAGI. Taken from cysteine to phenylalanine, the CDR3 has 13 residues. Just CDR3 DNA is preserved here, 39 bases in frame from base 1. Trimming takes 11 bases from V and 6 bases from J, and the germline ends sit 19 bases apart. The collaborating institutions used their own protocols to collect whole blood in K2EDTA tubes. For TCRbeta analysis, collaborators shipped samples in one of three forms: frozen whole blood, isolated PBMCs, or DNA extracted from either of those sample types. To note about this clone: Its antigen target is currently unknown. No base-level quality is on record; no much larger clone is a single base apart.

TCRbeta CDR3 regions were amplified from genomic DNA using the immunoSEQ Assay, a bias-controlled multiplex PCR. The study's own analysis went as follows. The number of nucleated cells in each sample was estimated by amplification of reference gene primers within the assay. Sequence reads were collapsed and filtered to measure the absolute abundance of every unique TCRbeta CDR3 rearrangement. For each sample, productive Simpson clonality was calculated as the square root of Simpson's diversity index across productive rearrangements. TCRdb took over this immuneACCESS table, retaining in-frame rearrangements with V and J assigned. Such tables are incomplete; in checked studies, under half of the missing clones stem from an unresolved V gene, and the remainder is unexplained. The V and J calls and the clone size are those of that table, but D and trimming were determined from the DNA. This sample gives fewer than 300,000 clones in total; under 90% of them show up just once. Roughly 8.6% of the sample belongs to the ten largest clones.

The receptor was derived from a human donor in a cohort sampled during active COVID-19. This receptor chain uses TRBV6-6 and TRBJ1-2; a confident D gene designation cannot be given. The sequenced sample consisted of peripheral blood. The CDR3 sequence is CAAQFSGLDGYTF. The nucleotides read TGTGCCGCGCAATTTAGTGGGCTCGATGGCTACACCTTC.